These 23 T cell receptor beta chains were all obtained from the same sample, sequenced in a study of blood T cell repertoires in COVID-19. Some clones are missing from TCRdb's copy, which holds only in-frame ones; the method was immunoSEQ multiplex PCR. The table records about 300,000 clones, around 86% of them present only once. Sequenced sample: PBMCs or T cells enriched from blood (not recorded which). The receptors here all came from a man under 40 who had recovered from COVID-19.

The table lists this clone with a few counts. The chain employs TRBV6-5 and TRBJ1-2; D call uncertain. Germline V gene data show CDR1 as MNHEY and CDR2 as SVGAGI. V lost 7 bases and J lost 1, with 10 bases in between. This CDR3 spans 13 amino acids. The CDR3 DNA sequence: TGTGCCAGCATCGCGATGTATAACTATGGCTACACCTTC. This sequence encodes CASIAMYNYGYTF.

This clone was observed once. The CDR3 coding sequence is TGTGCCAGCTCACCATCCACGGAGCTCCGTAGGAGAGGTGGAAACACCATATATTTT. It yields the protein CASSPSTELRRRGGNTIYF. This chain joins TRBV18 and TRBJ1-3; D is uncertain. The ends were cut back, 2 bases at V and 3 bases at J, with 23 bases in the middle. The CDR3 loop spans 19 amino acids. The germline gives CDR1 KGHSH, CDR2 LQKENI.

In the case of this clone: At the DNA level, this CDR3 is encoded by other sequences in the same sample as well. The chain employs TRBV5-1 and TRBJ1-1; D unclear. V lost 0 bases to trimming and J lost 3 bases, with 3 bases between them. There are 12 residues in the CDR3. Germline-derived CDR1 and CDR2 are SGHRS and YFSETQ. CDR3 residues: CASSLGDTEAFF. The DNA of the CDR3 is TGCGCCAGCAGCTTGGGCGACACTGAAGCTTTCTTT.

The chain employs TRBV18 and TRBJ1-2; TRBD1 matches 8 bases. J was trimmed by 2 bases and V by 2 bases; bases with no gene match: 10. Germline lookup yields CDR1 KGHSH and CDR2 LQKENI. The CDR3 contains 17 residues. The CDR3 nucleotides read TGTGCCAGCTCACCAGCACCTCTGCGACAGGGGAACTATGGCTACACCTTC. Protein product: CASSPAPLRQGNYGYTF.

This clone was seen a few times. J is TRBJ1-6 and V is TRBV29-1, with 7 bases matching TRBD1. The V and J ends lost 6 bases and 9 bases, in that order; junction bases with no gene match: 8. The germline CDR1 and CDR2 sequences are SQVTM and ANQGSEA. The CDR3 consists of 13 residues. CDR3 sequence: CSVRQGLSSPLHF. As DNA, the CDR3 is TGCAGCGTCCGACAGGGTTTGAGTTCACCCCTCCACTTT. The entire variable domain, with the rest obtained from reference TRBV29-1 and TRBJ1-6, is as follows: SAVISQKPSRDICQRGTSLTIQCQVDSQVTMMFWYRQQPGQSLTLIATANQGSEATYESGFVIDKFPISRPNLTFSTLTVSNMSPEDSSIYLCSVRQGLSSPLHFGNGTRLTVT.

V usage is TRBV10-2 and J usage is TRBJ1-2, with TRBD1 matching 7 bases. CDR3 size: 15 residues. The V and J ends lost 6 bases and 8 bases, in that order; junction bases with no gene match: 15. The V gene's germline CDR1 is WSHSY and CDR2 SAAADI. As DNA, the CDR3 is TGCGCCAGCAGCTTTCTTACAGGGGCCGAAGAAGGCTACACCTTC. Translating gives CASSFLTGAEEGYTF.

The V call is TRBV18, the J call TRBJ2-7, with 10 nucleotides matching TRBD2. Germline CDR1 KGHSH, CDR2 LQKENI. The V gene end was trimmed by 3 bases and the J gene end by 2 bases; junction bases not matched to a gene: 4. The CDR3 extends over 15 amino acids. The CDR3 sequence: CASSPSSGGTYEQYF. The CDR3 DNA reads TGTGCCAGCTCACCGTCTAGCGGGGGCACCTACGAGCAGTACTTC.

This chain connects TRBV19 to TRBJ2-1, with 11 bases fitting TRBD2. Per germline, CDR1 LNHDA and CDR2 SQIVND (reference sequence). The CDR3 is 18 amino acids. The junction had 12 bases not matched to a gene; V was cut back by 0 bases and J by 8 bases. CDR3 coding DNA: TGTGCCAGTAGTATAGATCACGGTAGCGGGAGGGCCTGGGATGAGCAGTTCTTC. Translating gives CASSIDHGSGRAWDEQFF.

The chain carries TRBV5-4 and TRBJ2-3, with TRBD2 identical over 11 bases. J gave up 10 bases and V 1 base, and 11 bases lay outside the gene matches. Germline CDR1 reads SGHNT; CDR2 reads YYREEE (reference sequence). This CDR3 is 16 amino acids long. DNA for the CDR3: TGTGCCAGCAGCTTGAATAGCGGGGGGGCCCGTGGCGCGCAGTATTTT. Translation gives CASSLNSGGARGAQYF.

This clone was counted between two and nine times. This chain links TRBV30 with TRBJ2-3, with a possible D match to TRBD1 (5 bases). With 0 bases removed from V and 1 base from J, the gap between germline ends came to 5 bases. The CDR3 length is 13 residues. The germline gives CDR1 GTSNPN, CDR2 SVGIG (reference sequence). CDR3 residues: CAWSVGGTDTQYF. As DNA, the CDR3 is TGTGCCTGGAGTGTAGGGGGCACAGATACGCAGTATTTT.

The table lists this clone with a count of one. J is TRBJ1-4 and V is TRBV6-5; possible D gene TRBD1, 6 bases. Germline CDR1 is MNHEY and CDR2 is SVGAGI. The V end was cut by 8 bases, the J end by 7 bases, with 14 bases between. CDR3 length: 13 amino acids. As DNA, the CDR3 is TGTGCCAGCCGCGGCAGGGGCAGTGAAAAACTGTTTTTT. It codes for CASRGRGSEKLFF.

This clone came up many times. V usage is TRBV28 and J usage is TRBJ1-5, with D perhaps matching TRBD1 (5 bases). Germline V CDR1 and CDR2: MDHEN, SYDVKM. The CDR3 runs to 12 residues. Between the trimmed V and J ends, which lost 4 bases and 7 bases, there was a span of 8 bases. In DNA form, the CDR3 reads TGTGCCAGCAGTTCGACAGACCAGCCCCAGCATTTT. It is translated as CASSSTDQPQHF.

CDR3 in amino acids: CASSSREDSYNEQFF. The CDR3, as DNA: TGTGCCAGCAGCTCTCGGGAGGATTCCTACAATGAGCAGTTCTTC. The chain has TRBV7-6 and TRBJ2-1, with TRBD2 matching over 7 bases. The V and J ends lost 4 bases and 1 base, in that order; junction bases with no gene match: 4. From germline, CDR1 is SGHVS and CDR2 FNYEAQ. The CDR3 runs 15 residues.

This clone was counted between two and nine times. The chain links TRBV6-5 to TRBJ1-2; no clear D. Germline V lookup: CDR1 MNHEY, CDR2 SVGAGI. The CDR3 length is 11 residues. CDR3 in amino acids: CASSPSLGYTF. In DNA form, the CDR3 reads TGTGCGTCTAGTCCTTCGCTTGGCTACACCTTC.

The table lists this clone with a count of one. The rearrangement uses TRBV24-1 and TRBJ2-1; maybe TRBD2 (5 bases). This CDR3 has 12 amino acids. The germline gives CDR1 KGHDR, CDR2 SFDVKD. Trimming cost V 5 bases and J 6 bases, with 7 bases left between them. The CDR3 reads CATSGLANEQFF. The DNA for the CDR3 is TGTGCCACCAGTGGGCTAGCCAATGAGCAGTTCTTC.

This chain links TRBV6-4 with TRBJ2-2; D ambiguous. CDR1 MRHNA and CDR2 SNTAGT come from the germline V gene. V gave up 0 bases and J gave up 3 bases, with 11 bases separating them. The CDR3 is made up of 16 amino acids. CDR3 in amino acids: CASSDSSRTDTGELFF. The CDR3 DNA reads TGTGCCAGCAGTGACTCGTCTAGAACCGACACCGGGGAGCTGTTTTTT.

The rearrangement uses TRBV9 and TRBJ1-3; tentatively, D is TRBD1 (6 bases). Between the trimmed V and J ends, which lost 3 bases and 0 bases, there was a span of 10 bases. The CDR3 runs 15 residues. CDR1 is SGDLS, CDR2 YYNGEE, per germline. Here the CDR3 reads CASSALGGSGNTIYF. The CDR3 DNA reads TGTGCCAGCAGCGCCCTAGGGGGCTCTGGAAACACCATATATTTT.

The chain uses TRBV24-1 and TRBJ1-5; TRBD1 is a possible D gene (5 bases). CDR1 KGHDR and CDR2 SFDVKD come from the germline V gene. Trimming removed 2 bases from V and 3 bases from J, with 16 bases in between. The CDR3 totals 17 residues. CDR3: CATSDSTADTFNQPQHF. DNA of the CDR3: TGTGCCACCAGTGATTCGACGGCGGACACCTTCAATCAGCCCCAGCATTTT.

The chain carries TRBV6-5 and TRBJ2-5, with a weak D call TRBD1 (5 bases). The germline V gene encodes CDR1 MNHEY and CDR2 SVGAGI. V was pared by 4 bases and J by 4 bases, with 16 bases between. This CDR3 contains 15 residues. The CDR3 spells CASSSSRVPSETQYF. The CDR3 DNA follows: TGTGCCAGCAGTTCCTCCAGGGTTCCCTCAGAGACCCAGTACTTC.

The chain joins TRBV6-5 to TRBJ2-1; 8 bases line up with TRBD2. The CDR3 length is 14 residues. Germline V CDR1 and CDR2: MNHEY, SVGAGI. The V segment lost 7 bases and the J segment 6 bases; nucleotides outside the gene matches: 8. The CDR3 spells CASTPGGPPNEQFF. The DNA of the CDR3 is TGTGCCAGCACCCCGGGAGGGCCCCCCAATGAGCAGTTCTTC.

This sequence joins TRBV19 and TRBJ1-1; 8 bases match TRBD1. CDR1 is LNHDA and CDR2 is SQIVND in the germline V gene (reference sequence). Unmatched junction bases numbered 5, after V lost 7 bases and J lost 1 base. CDR3 length equals 14 residues. DNA for the CDR3: TGTGCCAGTACCCAGGGGACAGGGAACACTGAAGCTTTCTTT. This codes for CASTQGTGNTEAFF.

This rearrangement joins TRBV10-2 to TRBJ2-5; D uncertain. The CDR3 has 12 amino acids. Per the germline V gene, CDR1 is WSHSY and CDR2 is SAAADI. Between the trimmed V and J ends, which lost 3 bases and 4 bases, there was a span of 6 bases. For the CDR3, the DNA is TGCGCCAGCAGTGAAGAGGCAGAGACCCAGTACTTC. Residues: CASSEEAETQYF.

This chain links TRBV6-5 with TRBJ1-1, with TRBD1 identical over 7 bases. V lost 2 bases to trimming and J lost 11 bases; unmatched junction nucleotides: 5. The CDR3 runs to 12 residues. Looked up from germline, CDR1 is MNHEY and CDR2 is SVGAGI. The CDR3 DNA reads as TGTGCCAGCAGTTACAGGGGGCAGGGGGCTTTCTTT. Protein: CASSYRGQGAFF.